One sample yielded the 26 T cell receptor beta chains listed below, sequenced in a study of blood T cell repertoires in COVID-19. Clones were read by immunoSEQ multiplex PCR, and TCRdb kept only the in-frame ones, dropping some. Among more than 100,000 clones listed, about 90% were seen once. Sequences were obtained from peripheral blood. All receptors derive from a human donor in a cohort sampled during active COVID-19.

CDR3 DNA: TGTGCCAGCAGTCCGCAGGGCTTTCAGCCCCAGCATTTT. Translation: CASSPQGFQPQHF. The V call is TRBV12-3 or TRBV12-4, the J call TRBJ1-5, with a weak D call TRBD1 (5 bases). The CDR3 sequence is 13 residues long. The V end was cut by 5 bases, the J end by 6 bases, with 11 bases between.

The chain is built from TRBV10-2 and TRBJ1-1; the match to TRBD1 covers 7 bases. This CDR3 has 17 amino acids. V lost 3 bases, J lost 2 bases, and 12 bases stayed unmatched. Germline CDR1 is WSHSY and CDR2 is SAAADI. The CDR3 reads CASSEGGPYRPNTEAFF. For the CDR3, the DNA is TGCGCCAGCAGTGAAGGGGGCCCCTACCGGCCCAACACTGAAGCTTTCTTT.

This chain connects TRBV28 to TRBJ2-3, with 7 bases lining up with TRBD1. Germline V CDR1 and CDR2: MDHEN, SYDVKM. This CDR3 contains 14 residues. J was trimmed by 2 bases and V by 6 bases; bases with no gene match: 5. For the CDR3, the DNA is TGTGCCAGCAGGCTGACAGGGTCCACAGATACGCAGTATTTT. Translating it yields CASRLTGSTDTQYF.

This chain connects TRBV10-3 to TRBJ1-3; D possibly corresponds to TRBD1 (5 bases). Germline values: CDR1 ENHRY, CDR2 SYGVKD. V was trimmed by 3 bases and J by 1 base, leaving 10 bases between them. This CDR3 region has 15 residues. The DNA for the CDR3 is TGTGCCATCAGTGATATGGACATTTCTGGAAACACCATATATTTT. Amino acid sequence: CAISDMDISGNTIYF.

The rearrangement uses TRBV20-1 and TRBJ2-5; D possibly corresponds to TRBD2 (5 bases). This CDR3 is 11 amino acids long. The V and J ends lost 3 bases and 5 bases respectively, with 7 bases between them. The germline CDR1 and CDR2 sequences are DFQATT and SNEGSKA (reference sequence). The CDR3, as DNA: TGCAGTGCTAGCGGAGGCGAGACCCAGTACTTC. Translated: CSASGGETQYF.

This rearrangement joins TRBV2 to TRBJ2-2, with D unclear. Germline assignment: CDR1 SNHLY and CDR2 FYNNEI. The CDR3 is made up of 13 amino acids. V dropped 7 bases and J dropped 6 bases, with 12 bases sitting between them. This CDR3 is CASIVESPGELFF. For the CDR3, the DNA is TGTGCCAGCATCGTAGAGTCCCCCGGGGAGCTGTTTTTT.

The genes are TRBV27 and TRBJ1-2, with 9 bases matching TRBD1. After removal of 7 bases from V and 1 base from J, the junction contained 4 bases not matched to a gene. The CDR3 loop spans 14 amino acids. Germline V gene lookup returns CDR1 MNHEY and CDR2 SMNVEV (reference sequence). The CDR3 coding sequence is TGTGCCAGCACCAAGACAGGGGGTAACTATGGCTACACCTTC. This encodes CASTKTGGNYGYTF.

The J gene is TRBJ2-1, the V gene TRBV24-1; TRBD1 aligns across 7 bases. Germline V lookup: CDR1 KGHDR, CDR2 SFDVKD. This CDR3 is built from 15 residues. With 4 bases clipped from V and 4 bases from J, the junction kept 6 bases outside the gene matches. CDR3 nucleotide sequence: TGTGCCACCAGTGACCAGACAGGGTCATACAATGAGCAGTTCTTC. It yields the protein CATSDQTGSYNEQFF.

This clone was observed a handful of times. J is TRBJ1-1 and V is TRBV2; D gene uncertain. This CDR3 has 12 amino acids. Germline-derived CDR1 and CDR2 are SNHLY and FYNNEI. Trimming cost V 5 bases and J 0 bases, with 4 bases left between them. The CDR3 nucleotides are TGTGCCAGCAGTAACATGAACACTGAAGCTTTCTTT. Translating gives CASSNMNTEAFF. The variable domain in full, with the rest retrieved from reference TRBV2 and TRBJ1-1, is EPEVTQTPSHQVTQMGQEVILRCVPISNHLYFYWYRQILGQKVEFLVSFYNNEISEKSEIFDDQFSVERPDGSNFTLKIRSTKLEDSAMYFCASSNMNTEAFFGQGTRLTVV.

This CDR3 reads CASSHGTGSLSYGYTF. DNA of the CDR3: TGTGCCAGCAGCCACGGGACAGGCTCCCTTTCCTATGGCTACACCTTC. The chain joins TRBV3-1 (or the pseudogene TRBV3-2) to TRBJ1-2; 8 bases align to TRBD1. The CDR3 length is 16 residues. In germline, CDR1 is LGHDT, CDR2 YNNKEL (reference sequence). The junction had 10 bases not matched to a gene; V was cut back by 3 bases and J by 4 bases.

The chain joins TRBV5-4 to TRBJ2-7; perhaps TRBD1 as D (6 bases). This CDR3 region has 15 residues. Per the germline V gene, CDR1 is SGHNT and CDR2 is YYREEE (reference sequence). V shed 2 bases and J shed 0 bases, with 12 bases lying between them. CDR3 in DNA: TGTGCCAGCAGCTTCAGACAGGCCCACTCCTACGAGCAGTACTTC. Translating it yields CASSFRQAHSYEQYF.

This chain connects TRBV7-2 to TRBJ1-6, with D possibly TRBD1 on 6 matching bases. Germline CDR1 is SGHTA and CDR2 is FQGNSA. The CDR3 covers 14 residues. V dropped 1 base and J dropped 8 bases, with 9 bases sitting between them. Written as DNA, the CDR3 is TGTGCCAGCAGCTTAGGCAGGGGTGATTCACCCCTCCACTTT. Translated, it gives CASSLGRGDSPLHF. The entire variable domain, with the rest obtained from reference TRBV7-2 and TRBJ1-6, is as follows: GAGVSQSPSNKVTEKGKDVELRCDPISGHTALYWYRQSLGQGLEFLIYFQGNSAPDKSGLPSDRFSAERTGGSVSTLTIQRTQQEDSAVYLCASSLGRGDSPLHFGNGTRLTVT.

In nucleotides, the CDR3 is TGTGCCAGCACCGCCGGGACAGGGATCGACGAGCAGTACTTC. Its protein product is CASTAGTGIDEQYF. The rearrangement links TRBV28 to TRBJ2-7; 9 bases are shared with TRBD1. The CDR3 spans 14 residues. V was clipped by 7 bases and J by 5 bases; unmatched bases: 9. CDR1 is MDHEN and CDR2 is SYDVKM in the germline V gene.

This chain connects TRBV6-5 to TRBJ1-2; D remains unclear. Germline CDR1 and CDR2: MNHEY and SVGAGI. The V end lost 7 bases, the J end lost 6 bases, and 21 bases lay between the germline ends. This CDR3 is 15 amino acids long. This CDR3 reads CASKPGTILGNGYTF. In DNA form, the CDR3 reads TGTGCCAGCAAACCGGGAACCATTCTGGGCAATGGCTACACCTTC.

This rearrangement joins TRBV16 to TRBJ1-6; 7 bases are shared with TRBD1. The CDR3 is 15 residues long. After removal of 0 bases from V and 8 bases from J, the junction contained 4 bases not matched to a gene. CDR1 and CDR2 from the germline V gene are KGHSY and FQNENV. CDR3 sequence (DNA): TGTGCCAGCAGCCAATCCCAGGGGGTTTATTCACCCCTCCACTTT. Its protein is CASSQSQGVYSPLHF.

The genes are TRBV5-1 and TRBJ2-7; weak D call: TRBD2 (5 bases). The germline CDR1 and CDR2 sequences are SGHRS and YFSETQ. V lost 0 bases and J lost 4, with 11 bases in between. This CDR3 spans 14 amino acids. CDR3 sequence reads: CASSLEAGSYEQYF. The CDR3 nucleotides are TGCGCCAGCAGCTTGGAGGCGGGCTCATACGAGCAGTACTTC.

The V call is TRBV5-1, the J call TRBJ2-5; 14 bases are a match to TRBD2. This CDR3 is built from 16 residues. The V and J ends lost 4 bases and 2 bases, in that order; junction bases with no gene match: 4. Germline V gives CDR1 SGHRS, CDR2 YFSETQ. The CDR3 bases are TGCGCCAGCAGCCTGGGACTAGCGGGGGCGCAAGAGACCCAGTACTTC. Translation: CASSLGLAGAQETQYF.

The chain combines TRBV19 with TRBJ1-2; TRBD1 matches 7 bases. Germline V gives CDR1 LNHDA, CDR2 SQIVND (reference sequence). The CDR3 consists of 12 residues. J lost 5 bases, V lost 8 bases, and 5 bases had no gene match. CDR3 loop: CASSGTDYGYTF. The CDR3 region has the DNA TGTGCCAGTTCCGGGACAGATTATGGCTACACCTTC.

In DNA, the CDR3 is TGCGCCAGCAGCCGGGGGACAGGGATATCCGAGCTGTTTTTT. Its translation is CASSRGTGISELFF. The J gene is TRBJ2-2, the V gene TRBV4-1; 9 bases are a match to TRBD1. This CDR3 has 14 residues. Trimming took 4 bases from V and 11 from J; bases not matched to a gene: 8. Germline values: CDR1 MGHRA, CDR2 YSYEKL.

The chain carries TRBV10-3 and TRBJ1-1; a possible D gene is TRBD1 (6 bases). V dropped 3 bases and J dropped 5 bases, with 7 bases sitting between them. Germline V gene sequence: CDR1 ENHRY, CDR2 SYGVKD. This CDR3 is built from 12 residues. CDR3 sequence: CAISERGTEAFF. The DNA for the CDR3 is TGTGCCATCAGTGAAAGGGGGACTGAAGCTTTCTTT.

DNA of the CDR3: TGTGCCAGAAGCTTAAGGACAGGCGTCTACGAGCAGTACTTC. Protein product: CARSLRTGVYEQYF. The V and J genes are TRBV7-5 and TRBJ2-7; the table's D call TRBD1 went unverified against the DNA. TRBV7-5 constitutes a pseudogene. This CDR3 is built from 14 residues.

The chain carries TRBV12-3 or TRBV12-4 and TRBJ1-2; D gene uncertain. The CDR3 covers 12 residues. V was cut by 6 bases and J by 7 bases, with 12 bases left in between. The chain's CDR3 is CASSYSLGGYTF. CDR3 nucleotide sequence: TGTGCCAGCAGCTACAGCCTCGGTGGCTACACCTTC.

This chain uses TRBV9 with TRBJ2-3; 9 bases line up with TRBD2. The CDR3 totals 17 residues. V dropped 2 bases and J dropped 4; count of bases not matched to a gene: 11. CDR1 is SGDLS and CDR2 is YYNGEE in the germline V gene. CDR3 amino acids: CASSVSSGSGDADTQYF. The CDR3 DNA is TGTGCCAGCAGCGTGAGTAGCGGGAGTGGGGACGCAGATACGCAGTATTTT.

As DNA, the CDR3 is TGTGCCAGCAGTTTAGGACAGGGGGCGGAAGGCTACACCTTC. It translates to CASSLGQGAEGYTF. The chain links TRBV6-6 to TRBJ1-2; 11 positions match TRBD1. This CDR3 is 14 amino acids long. CDR1 and CDR2 (germline): MNHNY, SVGAGI (reference sequence). Trimming took 4 bases from V and 8 from J; bases not matched to a gene: 6.

This chain joins TRBV9 and TRBJ1-2, with TRBD1 matching 9 bases. The V gene end was trimmed by 4 bases and the J gene end by 10 bases; junction bases not matched to a gene: 11. Germline V gives CDR1 SGDLS, CDR2 YYNGEE. The CDR3 is 14 residues long. The CDR3 region is CASSPGADRGYYTF. CDR3 DNA sequence: TGTGCCAGCAGCCCGGGGGCGGACAGGGGTTACTACACCTTC.

The chain carries TRBV5-5 and TRBJ2-3; D possibly corresponds to TRBD2 (6 bases). This CDR3 spans 15 amino acids. The V gene's germline CDR1 is SGHKS and CDR2 YYEKEE (reference sequence). V lost 0 bases, J lost 0 bases, and 8 bases lay in between. CDR3 sequence (DNA): TGTGCCAGCAGCTTGGGGGGGACTAGCACAGATACGCAGTATTTT. It is translated as CASSLGGTSTDTQYF.